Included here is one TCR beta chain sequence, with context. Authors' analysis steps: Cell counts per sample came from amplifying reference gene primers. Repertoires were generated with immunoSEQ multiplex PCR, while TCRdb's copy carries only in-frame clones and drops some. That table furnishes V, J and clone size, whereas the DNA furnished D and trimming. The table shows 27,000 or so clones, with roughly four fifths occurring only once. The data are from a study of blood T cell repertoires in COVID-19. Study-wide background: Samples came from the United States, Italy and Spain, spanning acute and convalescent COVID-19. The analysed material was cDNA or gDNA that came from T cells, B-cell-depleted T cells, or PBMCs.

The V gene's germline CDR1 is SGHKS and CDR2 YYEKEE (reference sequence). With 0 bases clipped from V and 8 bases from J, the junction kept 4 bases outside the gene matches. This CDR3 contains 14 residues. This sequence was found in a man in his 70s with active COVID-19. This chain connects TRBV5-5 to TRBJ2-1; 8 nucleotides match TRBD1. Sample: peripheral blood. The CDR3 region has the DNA TGTGCCAGCAGCTTGGGGCAGGGGGCCGATGAGCAGTTCTTC. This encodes CASSLGQGADEQFF.